This passage covers 13 T cell receptor beta chains from one sample sequenced in a study of human T cells and chemical hapten exposure listed by TCRdb under 2021. In light of the paper, this sample's time point label describes: patch test 1, 2 weeks after DPC sensitization. Per the publication, the treatment or condition label means: therapeutic diphenylcyclopropenone sensitization with weekly scalp DPC. The library was produced with RACE. The sequencing machine was a NextSeq 500. TCRdb applied fastp at Q25 and MiXCR to the public reads, then kept only in-frame beta chains. Each record represents a unique CDR3 protein, reported with the most common genes and DNA among its rows. The sample table contains about 120,000 distinct CDR3 sequences; only one count was recorded for roughly an eighth of them. The ten largest clones represent approximately 0.89% of the sample. The sample here was whole blood, taken in connection with sensitization to the hapten diphenylcyclopropenone (DPC). These receptors all come from a man between 18 and 35 years old with alopecia areata. Some clones in this sample may be carry-over from other donors' samples.

This clonotype was detected only a few times. The rearrangement uses TRBV7-8 and TRBJ2-3; D tentatively fits TRBD1 or TRBD2 (6 bases each). Germline V gives CDR1 SGHVS, CDR2 FQNEAQ. CDR3 size: 17 residues. V gave up 2 bases and J gave up 3 bases, with 18 bases separating them. The CDR3 region has the DNA TGTGCCAGCAGCTTAAGGAGAGGGGGGAAACGTACAGATACGCAGTATTTT. Residues: CASSLRRGGKRTDTQYF.

The chain recombines TRBV6-5 with TRBJ2-7; D remains ambiguous. This CDR3 is 16 amino acids long. Trimming stripped 0 bases from V and 2 bases from J, with 14 bases between. Germline CDR1 is MNHEY and CDR2 is SVGAGI. CDR3 sequence (DNA): TGTGCCAGCAGTTACTCGATCCAACCAGCCGCCTACGAGCAGTACTTC. The encoded protein is CASSYSIQPAAYEQYF.

This clonotype was recorded at least ten times. The gene calls are TRBV20-1 and TRBJ1-2; TRBD1 matches at 7 bases. Looked up from germline, CDR1 is DFQATT and CDR2 is SNEGSKA (reference sequence). The CDR3 has 13 amino acids. The trim removed 0 bases at V and 5 bases at J, leaving 3 bases unmatched. DNA of the CDR3: TGCAGTGCTAGAGAAGGGGGCCTATATGGCTACACCTTC. Its translation is CSAREGGLYGYTF.

This clonotype came up many times. The chain combines TRBV20-1 with TRBJ1-1; maybe TRBD1 (5 bases). V was shortened by 0 bases and J by 7 bases, with 12 bases between the two germline ends. CDR3 length: 13 amino acids. Germline CDR1 reads DFQATT; CDR2 reads SNEGSKA (reference sequence). CDR3 bases: TGCAGTGCTAGAGATGAAGGGGCAGGTGAAGCTTTCTTT. Translated: CSARDEGAGEAFF.

V usage is TRBV2 and J usage is TRBJ2-2, with D hard to call. Germline V CDR1 and CDR2: SNHLY, FYNNEI. The length of the CDR3 is 14 residues. Between the trimmed V and J ends, which lost 7 bases and 0 bases, there was a span of 9 bases. The CDR3, as DNA: TGTGCCAGCAAGCACAGCACGAACACCGGGGAGCTGTTTTTT. Translating it yields CASKHSTNTGELFF.

The chain couples TRBV6-2 or TRBV6-3 to TRBJ1-5; no firm D call. CDR1 is MNHEY and CDR2 is SVGEGT in the germline V gene. This CDR3 is 13 amino acids long. V was pared by 6 bases and J by 6 bases, with 12 bases between. The CDR3 is CASSVLGPQPQHF. In nucleotides, the CDR3 is TGTGCCAGCAGCGTACTCGGCCCTCAGCCCCAGCATTTT.

This clonotype turned up a few times. V gene TRBV28 combines with J gene TRBJ1-5; D call uncertain. Germline V lookup: CDR1 MDHEN, CDR2 SYDVKM. CDR3 length equals 11 residues. Trimming removed 4 bases at V and 9 bases at J, with 7 bases between. The CDR3 protein is CASSSLGPQHF. The CDR3 bases are TGTGCCAGCAGTTCCCTTGGGCCCCAGCATTTT.

This chain uses TRBV12-3 or TRBV12-4 with TRBJ2-5, with D unclear. Deletions cut 4 bases from V and 1 base from J, with 10 bases between. The length of the CDR3 is 14 residues. CDR3 protein: CASSSRRSQETQYF. DNA for the CDR3: TGTGCCAGCAGTTCCAGACGGTCCCAAGAGACCCAGTACTTC.

The chain's CDR3 is CASSQVTGSYGYTF. DNA of the CDR3: TGCGCCAGCAGCCAAGTAACAGGTTCTTATGGCTACACCTTC. The V call is TRBV4-3, the J call TRBJ1-2; a possible D gene is TRBD1 (5 bases). There are 14 residues in the CDR3. Germline lookup yields CDR1 LGHNA and CDR2 YSLEER. Between the trimmed V and J ends, which lost 1 base and 5 bases, there was a span of 11 bases.

This clonotype was recorded a few times. The CDR3 spells CASSELTGWSGSEAFF. The CDR3 DNA sequence: TGTGCCAGCAGTGAATTAACGGGCTGGTCAGGCTCTGAAGCTTTCTTT. The chain couples TRBV25-1 to TRBJ1-1; D not certain. CDR1 is MGHDK, CDR2 SYGVNS, per germline. This CDR3 spans 16 amino acids. Trimming shortened V by 1 base and J by 6 bases, and 18 bases separated the two germline ends.

In DNA form, the CDR3 reads TGTGCCAGCAGCCAAGGTTCTAGAGGACATTCACCCCTCCACTTT. This codes for CASSQGSRGHSPLHF. V gene TRBV14 combines with J gene TRBJ1-6; D is unresolved. With 1 base removed from V and 8 bases from J, the gap between germline ends came to 12 bases. In germline, CDR1 is SGHDN, CDR2 FVKESK. This CDR3 region has 15 residues.

This clonotype appeared a few times. The chain links TRBV12-3 or TRBV12-4 to TRBJ2-7; D possibly corresponds to TRBD1 (6 bases). The CDR3 is 14 residues long. Deletions cut 5 bases from V and 6 bases from J, with 17 bases between. The CDR3 sequence: CASSLRGGAFEQYV. CDR3 in DNA: TGTGCCAGCAGTCTACGAGGGGGAGCATTCGAGCAGTACGTC.

This clonotype has at least ten counts. The chain is built from TRBV4-1 and TRBJ2-3; D is unclear. CDR3 size: 12 residues. Germline assignment: CDR1 MGHRA and CDR2 YSYEKL. The V gene lost 1 base and the J gene lost 6 bases, with 5 bases spanning the gap. CDR3 amino acids: CASSQGRDTQYF. The CDR3 DNA reads as TGCGCCAGCAGCCAAGGAAGGGATACGCAGTATTTT.